This TCR beta chain came from a study of cytomegalovirus exposure and HLA in healthy donors. Study context: The Caucasian-associated ancestry cluster contained approximately 81% of the roughly 400 genotyped donors.

The CDR3 runs 16 residues. J lost 8 bases, V lost 0 bases, and 9 bases had no gene match. Germline lookup yields CDR1 MGHRA and CDR2 YSYEKL. Both 60 Vbeta primers and 13 Jbeta primers went into the PCR. Libraries were prepared by immunoSEQ multiplex PCR; TCRdb keeps only in-frame clonotypes and omits some of them. The data hold 240,000 or so clones, with 81% observed a single time. V is TRBV4-1 and J is TRBJ2-1; 8 nucleotides line up with TRBD1. The sequenced sample consisted of PBMCs. This clonotype was sampled from a woman aged 55-75 years in good health and CMV-seropositive. The CDR3 bases are TGCGCCAGCAGCCAAGATAGGGACAGGCGGTTCCATGAGCAGTTCTTC. Translating gives CASSQDRDRRFHEQFF.